The source of this TCR beta chain is a study of blood T cells in healthy people across ages. Next came a second PCR, run for about 7 to 12 cycles, which used a sample-barcoded 5' primer along with a J-beta primer mix. MiXCR was run by TCRdb on the 5' RACE reads, yielding one entry per CDR3 protein. The repertoire includes almost 550,000 distinct CDR3 sequences, about 24% of them detected once, and just over 8.5% sits in the top ten. This clonotype was observed a handful of times. The sample was also linked to a second study, of T cells of mothers and their children.

The source is a boy between 10 and 17 years old in good health. The specimen sequenced was blood.

This CDR3 reads CASSTGQGGNTIYF. The CDR3 DNA reads TGCGCCAGCAGTACAGGGCAAGGTGGAAACACCATATATTTT. V usage is TRBV5-1 and J usage is TRBJ1-3, with D possibly matching TRBD1 (6 bases). From germline, CDR1 is SGHRS and CDR2 YFSETQ. The CDR3 sequence is 14 residues long. Trimming stripped 5 bases from V and 3 bases from J, with 12 bases between.